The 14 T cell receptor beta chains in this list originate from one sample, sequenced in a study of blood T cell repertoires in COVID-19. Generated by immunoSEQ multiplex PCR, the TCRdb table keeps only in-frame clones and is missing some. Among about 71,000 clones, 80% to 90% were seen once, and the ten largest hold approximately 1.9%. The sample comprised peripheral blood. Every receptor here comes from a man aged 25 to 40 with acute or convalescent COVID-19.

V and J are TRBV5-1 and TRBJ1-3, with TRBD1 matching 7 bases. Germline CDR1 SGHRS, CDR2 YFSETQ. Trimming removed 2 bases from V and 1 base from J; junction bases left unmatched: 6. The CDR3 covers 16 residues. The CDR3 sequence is CASSLTGTASGNTIYF. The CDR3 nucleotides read TGCGCCAGCAGCTTAACCGGGACAGCGTCTGGAAACACCATATATTTT. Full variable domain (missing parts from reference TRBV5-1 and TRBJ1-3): KAGVTQTPRYLIKTRGQQVTLSCSPISGHRSVSWYQQTPGQGLQFLFEYFSETQRNKGNFPGRFSGRQFSNSRSEMNVSTLELGDSALYLCASSLTGTASGNTIYFGEGSWLTVV.

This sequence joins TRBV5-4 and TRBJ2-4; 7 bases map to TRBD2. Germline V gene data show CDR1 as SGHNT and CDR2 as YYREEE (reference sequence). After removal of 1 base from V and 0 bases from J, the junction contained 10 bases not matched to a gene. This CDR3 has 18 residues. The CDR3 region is CASSLLTGGSLAKNIQYF. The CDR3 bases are TGTGCCAGCAGCTTGTTAACCGGGGGGTCCCTAGCCAAAAACATTCAGTACTTC.

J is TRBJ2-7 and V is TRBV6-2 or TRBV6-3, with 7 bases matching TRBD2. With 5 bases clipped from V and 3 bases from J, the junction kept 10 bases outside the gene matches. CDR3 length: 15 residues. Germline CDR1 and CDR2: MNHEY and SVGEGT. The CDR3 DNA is TGTGCCAGCAGTCAAACTAGCGCCCGATACTACGAGCAGTACTTC. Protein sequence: CASSQTSARYYEQYF.

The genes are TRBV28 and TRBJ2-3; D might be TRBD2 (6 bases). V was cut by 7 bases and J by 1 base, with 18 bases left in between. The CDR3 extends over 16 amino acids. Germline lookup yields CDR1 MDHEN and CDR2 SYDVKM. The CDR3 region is CASTNRRGAGTDTQYF. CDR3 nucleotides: TGTGCCAGCACTAATAGGAGGGGCGCTGGCACAGATACGCAGTATTTT.

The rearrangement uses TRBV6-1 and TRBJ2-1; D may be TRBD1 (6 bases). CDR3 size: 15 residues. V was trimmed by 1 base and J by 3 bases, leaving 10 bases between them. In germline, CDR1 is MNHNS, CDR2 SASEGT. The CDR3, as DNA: TGTGCCAGCAGTGAAGAGCCAGGGGACTACAATGAGCAGTTCTTC. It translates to CASSEEPGDYNEQFF.

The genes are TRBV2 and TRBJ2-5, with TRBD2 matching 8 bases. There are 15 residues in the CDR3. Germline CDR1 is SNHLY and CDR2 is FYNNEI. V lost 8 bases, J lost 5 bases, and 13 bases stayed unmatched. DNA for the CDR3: TGTGCCAGCCGGCGGTCCCTAAGCGGGAGTGAGACCCAGTACTTC. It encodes CASRRSLSGSETQYF.

In DNA form, the CDR3 reads TGTGCCAGCAGCCACGGGGACAGGGAGAAACTGTTTTTT. Protein: CASSHGDREKLFF. The chain carries TRBV11-2 and TRBJ1-4; 9 nucleotides match TRBD1. This CDR3 has 13 residues. Germline V gives CDR1 SGHAT, CDR2 FQNNGV. Unmatched junction bases numbered 6, after V lost 5 bases and J lost 11 bases.

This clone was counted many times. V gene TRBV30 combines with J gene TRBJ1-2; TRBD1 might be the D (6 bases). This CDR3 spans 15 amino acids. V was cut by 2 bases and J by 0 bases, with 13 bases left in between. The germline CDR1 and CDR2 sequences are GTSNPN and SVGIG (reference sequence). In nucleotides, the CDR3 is TGTGCCTGGAGTTTGGACAGCCCAGCTAACTATGGCTACACCTTC. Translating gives CAWSLDSPANYGYTF.

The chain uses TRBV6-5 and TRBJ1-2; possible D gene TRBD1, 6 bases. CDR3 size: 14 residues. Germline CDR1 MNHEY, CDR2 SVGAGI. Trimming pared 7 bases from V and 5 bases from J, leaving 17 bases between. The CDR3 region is CASNPLDRPYGYTF. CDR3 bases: TGTGCCAGCAACCCGTTGGACAGACCGTATGGCTACACCTTC.

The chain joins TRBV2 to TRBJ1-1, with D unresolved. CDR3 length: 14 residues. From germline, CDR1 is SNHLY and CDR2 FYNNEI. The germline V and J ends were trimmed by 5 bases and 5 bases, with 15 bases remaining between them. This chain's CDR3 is CASSPQGGVTEAFF. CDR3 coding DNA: TGTGCCAGCAGTCCCCAAGGCGGGGTGACTGAAGCTTTCTTT.

The CDR3 DNA is TGTGCCAGTACAGGGGGCTACAACTATGGCTACACCTTC. It codes for CASTGGYNYGYTF. The chain is built from TRBV28 and TRBJ1-2; 9 bases align to TRBD1. CDR1 is MDHEN and CDR2 is SYDVKM in the germline V gene. With V trimmed by 9 bases and J by 2 bases, 4 bases remained unmatched. The CDR3 extends over 13 amino acids.

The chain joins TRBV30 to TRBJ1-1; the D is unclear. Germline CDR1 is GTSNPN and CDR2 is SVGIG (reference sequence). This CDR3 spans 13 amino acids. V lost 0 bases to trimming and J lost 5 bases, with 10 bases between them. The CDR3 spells CAWSVLGGTEAFF. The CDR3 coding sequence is TGTGCCTGGAGTGTACTGGGCGGGACTGAAGCTTTCTTT.

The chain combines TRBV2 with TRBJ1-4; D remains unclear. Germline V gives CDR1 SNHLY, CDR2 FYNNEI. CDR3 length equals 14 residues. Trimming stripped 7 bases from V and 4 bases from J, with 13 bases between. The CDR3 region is CASTSLRSNEKLFF. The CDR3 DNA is TGTGCCAGCACCTCCCTCAGAAGTAATGAAAAACTGTTTTTT.

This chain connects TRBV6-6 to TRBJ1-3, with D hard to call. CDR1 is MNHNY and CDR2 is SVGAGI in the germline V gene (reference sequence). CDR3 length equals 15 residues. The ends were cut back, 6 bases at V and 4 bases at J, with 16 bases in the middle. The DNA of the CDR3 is TGTGCCAGCAGGCCATGGGCCCCTGAAGGAAACACCATATATTTT. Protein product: CASRPWAPEGNTIYF.